Below, one T cell receptor beta chain is given with its context. The record originates from a study of OX40 agonist ivuxolimab in advanced cancers. Sequenced by immunoSEQ multiplex PCR; TCRdb stores in-frame clones only, minus some. The sample comprises fewer than 85,000 clones, around nine tenths of which are singletons, and more than 0.6% rests with the top ten. Germline loops: CDR1 MDHEN, CDR2 SYDVKM. Trimming cost V 5 bases and J 4 bases; bases outside gene matches: 13. The CDR3 loop spans 16 amino acids. Material: CD4+ or CD8+ T cells sorted from blood, obtained in a trial of the OX40 agonist ivuxolimab. The rearrangement links TRBV28 to TRBJ1-2; TRBD1 matches 7 bases. The clonotype comes from an adult with an advanced solid tumor such as melanoma, head and neck, liver or kidney cancer. CDR3 residues: CASSMGTAQYLYGYTF. The CDR3 bases are TGTGCCAGCAGTATGGGGACAGCTCAATACCTCTATGGCTACACCTTC.